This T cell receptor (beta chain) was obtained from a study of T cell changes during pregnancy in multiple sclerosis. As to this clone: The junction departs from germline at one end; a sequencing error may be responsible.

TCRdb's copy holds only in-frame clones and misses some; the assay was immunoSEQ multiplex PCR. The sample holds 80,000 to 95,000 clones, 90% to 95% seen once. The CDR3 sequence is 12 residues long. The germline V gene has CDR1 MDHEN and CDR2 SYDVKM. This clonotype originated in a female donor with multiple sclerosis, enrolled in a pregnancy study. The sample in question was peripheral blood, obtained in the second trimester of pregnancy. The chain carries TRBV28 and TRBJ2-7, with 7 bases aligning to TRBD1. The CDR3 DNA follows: TGTGCCAGCAGTTCGGTTGACAGGGTTCGGCACTTC. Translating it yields CASSSVDRVRHF.